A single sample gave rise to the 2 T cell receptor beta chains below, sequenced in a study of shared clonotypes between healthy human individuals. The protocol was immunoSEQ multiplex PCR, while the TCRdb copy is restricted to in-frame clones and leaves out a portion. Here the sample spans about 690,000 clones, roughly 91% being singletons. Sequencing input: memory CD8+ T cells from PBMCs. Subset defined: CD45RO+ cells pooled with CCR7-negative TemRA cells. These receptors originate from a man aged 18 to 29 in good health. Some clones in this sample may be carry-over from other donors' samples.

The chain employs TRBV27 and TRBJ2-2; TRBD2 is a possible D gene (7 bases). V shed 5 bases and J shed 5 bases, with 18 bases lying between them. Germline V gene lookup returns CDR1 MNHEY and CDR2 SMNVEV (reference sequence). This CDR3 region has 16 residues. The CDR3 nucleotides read TGTGCCAGCAGTCCGTTGGGGGGGGCTGGGACCGGGGAGCTGTTTTTT. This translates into CASSPLGGAGTGELFF.

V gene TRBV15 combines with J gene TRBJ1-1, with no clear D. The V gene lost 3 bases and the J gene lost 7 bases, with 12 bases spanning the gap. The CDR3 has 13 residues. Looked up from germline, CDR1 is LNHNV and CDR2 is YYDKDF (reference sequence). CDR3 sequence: CATSSRGLHEAFF. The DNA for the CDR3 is TGTGCCACCAGCAGTCGAGGGTTGCATGAAGCTTTCTTT.